The sequence of this TCR beta chain was determined in a study of resident and recirculating memory T cells in vitiligo. V was clipped by 0 bases and J by 2 bases, with 10 bases between them. This CDR3 is built from 15 residues. Germline V gives CDR1 MNHEY, CDR2 SMNVEV (reference sequence). Here immunoSEQ multiplex PCR was the method, and the copy in TCRdb shows in-frame clones only, minus some. The table includes around 38,000 clones, 85% to 95% detected once. No change in lesions over the prior 6 months defined stable disease. The sequenced sample consisted of blood. The sequence derives from a male donor with vitiligo. The chain joins TRBV27 to TRBJ1-1; possible D gene TRBD1, 6 bases. CDR3 sequence (DNA): TGTGCCAGCAGTTTATCAGAGACAGGTAACACTGAAGCTTTCTTT. Its translation: CASSLSETGNTEAFF.